These T cell receptor beta chains were read from a single sample in a study of cytomegalovirus exposure and HLA in healthy donors. The protocol was immunoSEQ multiplex PCR, while the TCRdb copy is restricted to in-frame clones and leaves out a portion. This table has about 240,000 clones, around nine tenths appearing once. Sequenced input: PBMCs. Every receptor here comes from a man between 18 and 35 years old in good health and CMV-seronegative. Both conserved end residues are part of each CDR3. Each record gives: V gene, D gene, clone size, J gene, CDR3 DNA, CDR3 protein. D genes are given only for firm matches. The size of a clone is reported for some rows only, either as once, few or many, or as a class for expanded clones.

>TRBV4-1|TRBD1|NA|TRBJ2-7
TGCGCCAGCAGCCACGGACAGGCCTACGAGCAGTACTTC
CASSHGQAYEQYF
>TRBV10-3|NA|NA|TRBJ2-3
TGTGCCATCAGTGAGTTCAACCGGGACACCTACACAGATACGCAGTATTTT
CAISEFNRDTYTDTQYF
>TRBV28|NA|once|TRBJ1-4
TGTGCCAGCAGAAGGCAGGGGAGAGAAAAACTGTTTTTT
CASRRQGREKLFF
>TRBV4-1|TRBD1|NA|TRBJ2-7
TGCGCCAGCAGCCAAAGGGGGACAGGGGGCTACGAGCAGTACTTC
CASSQRGTGGYEQYF
>TRBV5-6|NA|once|TRBJ1-6
TGTGCCAGCGGAAGAGGCCACTATAATTCACCCCTCCACTTT
CASGRGHYNSPLHF
>TRBV6-4|TRBD2|NA|TRBJ2-1
TGTGCCAGCAGCCAGACTAGCGGGGGCAATGAGCAGTTCTTC
CASSQTSGGNEQFF
>TRBV4-3|NA|NA|TRBJ2-7
TGCGCCAGCAGCCGAATAGTAGGAGGGGACGAGCAGTACTTC
CASSRIVGGDEQYF
>TRBV7-2|NA|NA|TRBJ1-2
TGTGCCAGCAGCTTATATTTGCCCCCTACGAACTATGGCTACACCTTC
CASSLYLPPTNYGYTF
>TRBV5-1|TRBD1|once|TRBJ2-3
TGCGCCAGCAGCTTGGCAGGGGGCCCCGGCACAGATACGCAGTATTTT
CASSLAGGPGTDTQYF
>TRBV7-9|NA|NA|TRBJ2-4
TGTGCCAGCAGCTTTTATAAGGGCGAGGGCATTCAGTACTTC
CASSFYKGEGIQYF
>TRBV6-5|NA|NA|TRBJ2-7
TGTGCCAGCAGTTACTCTCGCGGCCCCTACGAGCAGTACTTC
CASSYSRGPYEQYF
>TRBV5-1|NA|NA|TRBJ1-5
TGCGCCAGCAGCCCGGGGGGATCTAGCAATCAGCCCCAGCATTTT
CASSPGGSSNQPQHF
>TRBV9|TRBD2|NA|TRBJ2-5
TGTGCCAGCAGCTTCGGACTAGCGGGAGCAGAGACCCAGTACTTC
CASSFGLAGAETQYF